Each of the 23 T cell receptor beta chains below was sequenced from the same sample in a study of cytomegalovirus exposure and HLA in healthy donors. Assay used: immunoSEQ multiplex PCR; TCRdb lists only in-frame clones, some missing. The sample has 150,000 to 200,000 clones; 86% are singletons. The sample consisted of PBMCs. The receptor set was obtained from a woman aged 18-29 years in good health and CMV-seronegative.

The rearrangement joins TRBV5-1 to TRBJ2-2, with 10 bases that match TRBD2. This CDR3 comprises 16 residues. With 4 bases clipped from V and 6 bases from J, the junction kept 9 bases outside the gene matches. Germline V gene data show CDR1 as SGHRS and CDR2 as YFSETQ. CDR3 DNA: TGCGCCAGCAGCAACCCGGGACTAGCGTTGTCCGGGGAGCTGTTTTTT. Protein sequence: CASSNPGLALSGELFF.

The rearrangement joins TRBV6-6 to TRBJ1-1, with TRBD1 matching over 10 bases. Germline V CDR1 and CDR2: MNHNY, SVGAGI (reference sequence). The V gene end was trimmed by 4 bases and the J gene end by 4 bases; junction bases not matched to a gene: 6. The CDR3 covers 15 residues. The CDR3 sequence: CASSSWTGGFTEAFF. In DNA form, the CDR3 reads TGTGCCAGCAGTTCCTGGACAGGGGGGTTCACTGAAGCTTTCTTT.

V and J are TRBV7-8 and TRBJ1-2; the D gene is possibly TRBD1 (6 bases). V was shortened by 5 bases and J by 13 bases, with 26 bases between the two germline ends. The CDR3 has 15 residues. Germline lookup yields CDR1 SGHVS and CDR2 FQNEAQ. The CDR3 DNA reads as TGTGCCAGCAGCCGGCATCGATCGACAGGACGGTATCCCACCTTC. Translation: CASSRHRSTGRYPTF.

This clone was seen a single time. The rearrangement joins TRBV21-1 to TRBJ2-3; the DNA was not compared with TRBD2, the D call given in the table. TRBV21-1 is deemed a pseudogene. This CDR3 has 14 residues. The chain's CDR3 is CASSKGLAADTQYF. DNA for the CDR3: TGTGCCAGCAGCAAAGGGCTAGCTGCTGATACGCAGTATTTT.

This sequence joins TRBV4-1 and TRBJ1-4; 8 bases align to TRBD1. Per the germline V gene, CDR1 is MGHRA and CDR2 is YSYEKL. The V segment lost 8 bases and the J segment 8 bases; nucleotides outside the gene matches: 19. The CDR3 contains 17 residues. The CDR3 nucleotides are TGCGCCAGCGACTCAAAATTCGAACAGGGGGTAGGGGAAAAACTGTTTTTT. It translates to CASDSKFEQGVGEKLFF.

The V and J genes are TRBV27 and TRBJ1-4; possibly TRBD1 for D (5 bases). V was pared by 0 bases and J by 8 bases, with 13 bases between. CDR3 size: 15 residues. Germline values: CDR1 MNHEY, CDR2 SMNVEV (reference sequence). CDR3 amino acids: CASSLSAQGWEKLFF. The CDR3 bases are TGTGCCAGCAGTTTATCGGCTCAGGGTTGGGAAAAACTGTTTTTT.

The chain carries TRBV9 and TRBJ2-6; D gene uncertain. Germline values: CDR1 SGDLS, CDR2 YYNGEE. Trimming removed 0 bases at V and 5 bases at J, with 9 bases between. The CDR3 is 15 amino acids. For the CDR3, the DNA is TGTGCCAGCAGCGTAGGAGGTACGTGGGCCAACGTCCTGACTTTC. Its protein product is CASSVGGTWANVLTF. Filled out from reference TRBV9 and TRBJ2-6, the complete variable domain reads DSGVTQTPKHLITATGQRVTLRCSPRSGDLSVYWYQQSLDQGLQFLIQYYNGEERAKGNILERFSAQQFPDLHSELNLSSLELGDSALYFCASSVGGTWANVLTFGAGSRLTVL.

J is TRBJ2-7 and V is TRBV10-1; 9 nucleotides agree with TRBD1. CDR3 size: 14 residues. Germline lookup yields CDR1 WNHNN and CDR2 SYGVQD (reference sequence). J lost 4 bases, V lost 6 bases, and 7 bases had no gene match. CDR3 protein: CASSGQGYGYEQYF. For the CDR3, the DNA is TGCGCCAGCAGCGGACAGGGGTATGGTTACGAGCAGTACTTC.

The CDR3: CATSPFGQGAWGYTF. In DNA, the CDR3 is TGTGCCACCAGCCCTTTTGGACAGGGGGCCTGGGGCTACACCTTC. The genes are TRBV15 and TRBJ1-2, with TRBD1 matching 11 bases. The CDR3 has 15 amino acids. Germline V gene lookup returns CDR1 LNHNV and CDR2 YYDKDF (reference sequence). V was clipped by 5 bases and J by 8 bases; unmatched bases: 10.

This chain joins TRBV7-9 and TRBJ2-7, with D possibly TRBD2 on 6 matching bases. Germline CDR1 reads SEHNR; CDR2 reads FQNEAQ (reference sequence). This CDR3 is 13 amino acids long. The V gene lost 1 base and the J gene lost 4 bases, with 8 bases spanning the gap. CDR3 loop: CASSLVGRYEQYF. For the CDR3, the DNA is TGTGCCAGCAGCTTAGTGGGGAGGTACGAGCAGTACTTC.

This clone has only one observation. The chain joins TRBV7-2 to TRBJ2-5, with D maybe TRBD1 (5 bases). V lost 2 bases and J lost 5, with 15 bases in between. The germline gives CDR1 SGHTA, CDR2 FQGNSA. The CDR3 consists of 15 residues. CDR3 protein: CASSLSGFRGETQYF. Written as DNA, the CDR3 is TGTGCCAGCAGCTTATCAGGGTTCCGTGGGGAGACCCAGTACTTC. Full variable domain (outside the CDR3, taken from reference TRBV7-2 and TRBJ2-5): GAGVSQSPSNKVTEKGKDVELRCDPISGHTALYWYRQSLGQGLEFLIYFQGNSAPDKSGLPSDRFSAERTGGSVSTLTIQRTQQEDSAVYLCASSLSGFRGETQYFGPGTRLLVL.

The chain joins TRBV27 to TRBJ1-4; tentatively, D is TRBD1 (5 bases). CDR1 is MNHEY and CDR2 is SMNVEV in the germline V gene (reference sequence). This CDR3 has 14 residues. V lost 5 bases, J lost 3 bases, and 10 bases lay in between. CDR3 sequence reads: CASSGGMANEKLFF. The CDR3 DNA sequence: TGTGCCAGCAGTGGGGGGATGGCTAATGAAAAACTGTTTTTT.

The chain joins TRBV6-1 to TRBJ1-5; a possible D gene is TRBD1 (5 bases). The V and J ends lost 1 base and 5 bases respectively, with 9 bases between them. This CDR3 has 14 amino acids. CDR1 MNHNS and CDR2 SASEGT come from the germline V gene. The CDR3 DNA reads TGTGCCAGCAGTGAAGTTGACAGAGATCAGCCCCAGCATTTT. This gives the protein CASSEVDRDQPQHF.

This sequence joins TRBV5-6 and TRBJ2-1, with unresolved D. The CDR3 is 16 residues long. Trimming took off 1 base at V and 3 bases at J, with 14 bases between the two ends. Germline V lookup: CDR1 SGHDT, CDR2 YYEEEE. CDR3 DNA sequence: TGTGCCAGCAGCTTGAAACCAGTCCCAGGCTACAATGAGCAGTTCTTC. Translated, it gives CASSLKPVPGYNEQFF.

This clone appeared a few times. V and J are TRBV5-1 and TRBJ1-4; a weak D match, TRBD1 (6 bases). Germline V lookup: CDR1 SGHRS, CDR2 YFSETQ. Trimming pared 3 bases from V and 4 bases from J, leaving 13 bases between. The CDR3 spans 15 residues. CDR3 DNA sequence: TGCGCCAGCAGCTCACTAGGACAGATTAATGAAAAACTGTTTTTT. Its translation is CASSSLGQINEKLFF.

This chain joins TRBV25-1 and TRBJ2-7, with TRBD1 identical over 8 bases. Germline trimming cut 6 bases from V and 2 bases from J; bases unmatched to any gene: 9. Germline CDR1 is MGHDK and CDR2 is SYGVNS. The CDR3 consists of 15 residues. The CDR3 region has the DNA TGTGCCAGCAGCGAACAAACAGGGGGACCCTACGAGCAGTACTTC. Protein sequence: CASSEQTGGPYEQYF.

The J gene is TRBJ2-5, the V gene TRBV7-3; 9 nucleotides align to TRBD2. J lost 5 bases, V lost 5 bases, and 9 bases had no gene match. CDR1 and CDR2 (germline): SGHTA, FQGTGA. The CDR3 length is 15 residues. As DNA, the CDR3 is TGTGCCAGCAGCCAAGAGGGACTAGCAACCGAGACCCAGTACTTC. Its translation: CASSQEGLATETQYF.

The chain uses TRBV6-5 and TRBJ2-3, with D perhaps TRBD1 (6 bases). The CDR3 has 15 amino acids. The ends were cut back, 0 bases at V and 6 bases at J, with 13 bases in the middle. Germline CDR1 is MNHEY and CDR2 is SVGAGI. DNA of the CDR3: TGTGCCAGCAGTTACTCGATGGCGCAGGGGGATACGCAGTATTTT. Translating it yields CASSYSMAQGDTQYF.

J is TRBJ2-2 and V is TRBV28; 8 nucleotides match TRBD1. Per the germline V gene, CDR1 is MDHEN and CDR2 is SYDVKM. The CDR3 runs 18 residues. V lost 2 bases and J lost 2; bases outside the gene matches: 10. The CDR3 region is CASSLLWWTGRNTGELFF. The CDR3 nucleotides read TGTGCCAGCAGTTTACTCTGGTGGACAGGGAGAAACACCGGGGAGCTGTTTTTT.

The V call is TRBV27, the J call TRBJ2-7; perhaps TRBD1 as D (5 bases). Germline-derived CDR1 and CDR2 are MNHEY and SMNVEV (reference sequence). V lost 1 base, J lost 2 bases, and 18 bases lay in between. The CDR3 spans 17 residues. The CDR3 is CASSLFVGQGSTYEQYF. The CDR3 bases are TGTGCCAGCAGTTTATTTGTTGGGCAGGGCTCGACCTACGAGCAGTACTTC.

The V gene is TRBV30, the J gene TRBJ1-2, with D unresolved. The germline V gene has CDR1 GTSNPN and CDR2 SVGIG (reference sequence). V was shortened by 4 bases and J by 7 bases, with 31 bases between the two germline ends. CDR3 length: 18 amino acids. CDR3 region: CAWKEDHGRRLSNGGYTF. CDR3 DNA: TGTGCCTGGAAGGAAGACCATGGGAGGCGGCTCTCGAATGGTGGCTACACCTTC.

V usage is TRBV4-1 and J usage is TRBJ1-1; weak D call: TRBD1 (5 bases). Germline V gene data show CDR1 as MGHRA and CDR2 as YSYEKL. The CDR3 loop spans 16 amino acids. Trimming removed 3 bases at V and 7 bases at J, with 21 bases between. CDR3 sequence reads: CASSQEGANRWSEAFF. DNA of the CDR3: TGCGCCAGCAGCCAGGAAGGGGCGAACAGGTGGAGTGAAGCTTTCTTT.

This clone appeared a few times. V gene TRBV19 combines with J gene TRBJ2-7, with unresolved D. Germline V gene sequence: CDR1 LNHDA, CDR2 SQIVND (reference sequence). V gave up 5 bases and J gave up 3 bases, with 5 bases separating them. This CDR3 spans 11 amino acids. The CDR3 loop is CASSSYYEQYF. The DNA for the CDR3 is TGTGCCAGTAGTTCCTACTACGAGCAGTACTTC.